This paragraph reports one T cell receptor (beta chain). This specimen comes from a study of blood T cells in healthy people across ages. Trimming took off 4 bases at V and 4 bases at J, with 13 bases between the two ends. CDR3 length: 14 amino acids. Then a second PCR, running roughly 7 to 12 cycles, was carried out with a sample-barcoded 5' primer and a J-beta primer mix. TCRdb processed the 5' RACE reads anew with MiXCR; each CDR3 protein has one entry. The table records 1,500,000 or so distinct CDR3 sequences, about 45% of them present only once. This clonotype was obtained from a woman between 18 and 29 years old in good health. Source material: blood. The gene calls are TRBV12-3 or TRBV12-4 and TRBJ2-5; weak D call: TRBD2 (6 bases). CDR3 protein: CASSSLGGSETQYF. As DNA, the CDR3 is TGTGCCAGCAGTTCTCTAGGAGGGTCAGAGACCCAGTACTTC.